Listed below are T cell receptor beta chains from one sample, sequenced in a study of OX40 agonist ivuxolimab in advanced cancers. Using immunoSEQ multiplex PCR, the repertoire was profiled, and TCRdb retains in-frame clones only, with some absent. Here the sample spans under 80,000 clones, around 88% being singletons. The sample in question was CD4+ or CD8+ T cells sorted from blood, obtained in a trial of the OX40 agonist ivuxolimab. Receptors originate from an adult with an advanced solid tumor such as melanoma, head and neck, liver or kidney cancer. Both conserved end residues are part of each CDR3. The D gene is left open where the match is weak. Size values are once, few and many counts, or a class for expanded clones, and some rows have none.

d_gene	v_gene	j_gene	abundance	CDR3nt	CDR3aa
.	TRBV2	TRBJ2-1	few	TGTGCCAGCAGTGGGGAGGCAATACTACTCTTC	CASSGEAILLF
.	TRBV28	TRBJ2-4	.	TGTGCCAGCAGTGCCCCCGGTGCCAAAAACATTCAGTACTTC	CASSAPGAKNIQYF
.	TRBV28	TRBJ2-1	.	TGTGCCAGCAGTCCTGACAGGAGCTCCTACAATGAGCAGTTCTTC	CASSPDRSSYNEQFF
TRBD2	TRBV11-3	TRBJ2-3	.	TGTGCCAGCAGCTTAGGACTAGCGGGAGTTACAGATACGCAGTATTTT	CASSLGLAGVTDTQYF
TRBD2	TRBV19	TRBJ2-1	.	TGTGCCAGTAGTGCGGGACTAGCGGGGGGCTATAGCTCCTACAATGAGCAGTTCTTC	CASSAGLAGGYSSYNEQFF
.	TRBV6-1	TRBJ2-7	.	TGTGCCAGCAGTCAGGGGCGATCCTACGAGCAGTACTTC	CASSQGRSYEQYF
.	TRBV7-3	TRBJ2-5	.	TGTGCCAGCAGCTCATGGGCGGGCAGCGAAGAGACCCAGTACTTC	CASSSWAGSEETQYF
TRBD2	TRBV9	TRBJ2-3	.	TGTGCCGCTTCCTCCGGGACTAGCGGGAGAGATACGCAGTATTTT	CAASSGTSGRDTQYF
.	TRBV6-1	TRBJ1-4	.	TGTGCCAGCAGTGGCGGGACTGCTAATGAAAAACTGTTTTTT	CASSGGTANEKLFF
TRBD1	TRBV10-3	TRBJ1-2	few	TGTGCCATTCGACAGGGGGAGAGATATGGCTACACCTTC	CAIRQGERYGYTF
.	TRBV5-1	TRBJ1-5	.	TGCGCCAGCAGCCCGGGACATGGTGCTGATCAGCCCCAGCATTTT	CASSPGHGADQPQHF
.	TRBV6-5	TRBJ2-3	.	TGTGCCAGCAGTCGTACAGGGCCCGGGACAGATACGCAGTATTTT	CASSRTGPGTDTQYF
TRBD2	TRBV28	TRBJ2-7	.	TGTGCCAGCAGCAGCGGGGGACCGGGGACCCCCTACGAGCAGTACTTC	CASSSGGPGTPYEQYF
.	TRBV7-9	TRBJ1-1	.	TGTGCCAGCAGCTTAGAAGGGTTGGAGGGCACTGAAGCTTTCTTT	CASSLEGLEGTEAFF
TRBD2	TRBV7-9	TRBJ2-3	once	TGTGCCAGCAGCTTGGCGGGAGCAAGAGATACGCAGTATTTT	CASSLAGARDTQYF
TRBD1	TRBV28	TRBJ1-4	.	TGTGCCAGCAGTGAACAGGGGCCGGCAACTAATGAAAAACTGTTTTTT	CASSEQGPATNEKLFF
.	TRBV19	TRBJ1-5	once	TGTGCCAGTAAGAGGACGGGGGGCAATAGCAATCAGCCCCAGCATTTT	CASKRTGGNSNQPQHF